This TCR beta chain is from a study of cytomegalovirus exposure and HLA in healthy donors. The study's findings and limits: Earlier analysis yielded a pattern in which most TCR beta V segments were productive about 90% or about 30% of the time. Using a false discovery rate of 0.05, a later analysis showed that approximately 17,000 TCR beta sequences were associated with HLA alleles.

V was shortened by 6 bases and J by 6 bases, with 15 bases between the two germline ends. The germline gives CDR1 MNHEY, CDR2 SVGAGI. CDR3 length equals 14 residues. This PCR relied on a set of 60 Vbeta primers and 13 Jbeta primers. The repertoire was sequenced with immunoSEQ multiplex PCR; TCRdb's copy has only in-frame clones and lacks some. The table records under 200,000 clones, approximately 70% of them present only once. This clone appeared a few times. Its specificity is not known. This clonotype was obtained from a woman in her twenties or thirties in good health and CMV-seronegative. The material sequenced was PBMCs. This chain uses TRBV6-5 with TRBJ2-1; D may be TRBD1 (6 bases). DNA for the CDR3: TGTGCCAGCAGAAAACAGGGTTTGGGCAATGAGCAGTTCTTC. Protein product: CASRKQGLGNEQFF.